This T cell receptor beta chain stems from a study of CD8+CD57+ T cells in acquired aplastic anemia. Study outcomes and limitations: Statistical testing detected no significant gap in CD8+ Simpson's diversity between patients and controls. Overlap between patients and controls comprised 25 to 30 CD8+ CDR3 sequences.

Germline assignment: CDR1 DFQATT and CDR2 SNEGSKA (reference sequence). Trimming took 3 bases from V and 7 from J, leaving 19 bases between them. The CDR3 contains 14 residues. As for this clonotype: Its antigen is as yet unknown.

It was genomic DNA that served as the template for profiling TCR beta VDJ and CDR3. One entry per CDR3 protein results from TCRdb running MiXCR on the reads. The sample includes 200,000 or so distinct CDR3 sequences, around 65% of them seen just once. The chain joins TRBV20-1 to TRBJ2-7, with D possibly being TRBD1 (6 bases). The source material was sorted CD4+, CD8+, or CD8+CD57+ T cells (not recorded which) from PBMCs. This clonotype originated in a human donor with severe aplastic anemia or a healthy control (not recorded which). CDR3 nucleotides: TGCAGTGCTAGTCCAGGGGTGGTGAACAATGAGCAGTACTTC. Translated, it gives CSASPGVVNNEQYF.